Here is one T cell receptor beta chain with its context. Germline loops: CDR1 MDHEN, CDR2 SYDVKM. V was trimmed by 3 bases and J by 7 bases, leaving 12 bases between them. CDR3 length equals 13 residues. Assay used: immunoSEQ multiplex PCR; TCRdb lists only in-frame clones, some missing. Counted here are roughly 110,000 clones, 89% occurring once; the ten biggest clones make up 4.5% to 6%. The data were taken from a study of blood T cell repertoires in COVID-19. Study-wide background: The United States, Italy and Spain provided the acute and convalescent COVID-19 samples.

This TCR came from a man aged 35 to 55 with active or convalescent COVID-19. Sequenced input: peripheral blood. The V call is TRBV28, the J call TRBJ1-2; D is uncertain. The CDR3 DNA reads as TGTGCCAGCAGTTTGGCGGCACGGCCTGGCTACACCTTC. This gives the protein CASSLAARPGYTF.